The present T cell receptor (beta chain) was sequenced within a study of cytomegalovirus exposure and HLA in healthy donors. Study at large: Earlier results showed roughly 120 million unique TCR beta sequences derived from roughly 180 million T cells.

Study-wide results and limits: Researchers reported from a later analysis that most CMV-associated TCR beta chains appeared HLA-restricted.

Remarks on this clone: Its antigen is currently unknown.

The CDR3 runs 13 residues. The V gene's germline CDR1 is SGHRS and CDR2 YFSETQ. V lost 2 bases and J lost 5, with 10 bases in between. In the PCR, 60 Vbeta and 13 Jbeta primers were used. Only in-frame clones appear in the TCRdb table, and some are missing; sequencing was by immunoSEQ multiplex PCR. Its table records approximately 110,000 clones. The receptor was derived from a man in his fifties or sixties in good health and CMV-seronegative. The V gene is TRBV5-1, the J gene TRBJ2-5; TRBD2 is a possible D gene (5 bases). The sample taken for sequencing was PBMCs. This chain's CDR3 is CASSFAGDETQYF. The CDR3 DNA reads as TGCGCCAGCAGCTTTGCGGGTGACGAGACCCAGTACTTC.